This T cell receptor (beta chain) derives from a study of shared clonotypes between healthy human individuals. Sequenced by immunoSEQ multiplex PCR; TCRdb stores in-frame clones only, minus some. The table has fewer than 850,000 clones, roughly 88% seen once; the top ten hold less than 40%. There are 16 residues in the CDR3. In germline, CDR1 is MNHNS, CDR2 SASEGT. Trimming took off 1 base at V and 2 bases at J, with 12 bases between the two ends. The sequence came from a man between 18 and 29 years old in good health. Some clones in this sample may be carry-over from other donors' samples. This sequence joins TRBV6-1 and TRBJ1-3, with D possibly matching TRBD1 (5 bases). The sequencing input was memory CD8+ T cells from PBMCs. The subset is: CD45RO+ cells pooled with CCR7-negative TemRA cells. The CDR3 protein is CASSEESRDPGNTIYF. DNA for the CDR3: TGTGCCAGCAGTGAAGAGAGTAGGGACCCTGGAAACACCATATATTTT.